These 26 T cell receptor beta chains were sequenced from one sample in a study of OX40 agonist ivuxolimab in advanced cancers. Produced via immunoSEQ multiplex PCR; TCRdb's table is partial and in-frame only. The sample has fewer than 80,000 clones, roughly nine tenths seen once; the top ten hold about 14%. The specimen comprised CD4+ or CD8+ T cells sorted from blood, sampled in a trial of the OX40 agonist ivuxolimab. These receptor sequences come from an adult with an advanced solid tumor such as melanoma, head and neck, liver or kidney cancer.

The chain recombines TRBV27 with TRBJ1-2; tentatively, D is TRBD1 (5 bases). CDR3 length: 15 residues. Germline V gene data show CDR1 as MNHEY and CDR2 as SMNVEV (reference sequence). V dropped 3 bases and J dropped 7 bases, with 18 bases sitting between them. Here the CDR3 DNA reads TGTGCCAGCAGTTTCGAGGGGTCCCGGCTTCGTGGCTACACCTTC. This codes for CASSFEGSRLRGYTF.

This clone was found once. The rearrangement links TRBV28 to TRBJ2-3; no reliable D call. Germline CDR1 MDHEN, CDR2 SYDVKM. The ends were cut back, 5 bases at V and 0 bases at J, with 15 bases in the middle. The CDR3 length is 16 residues. The CDR3 here is CASSQTGSRSTDTQYF. CDR3 nucleotide sequence: TGTGCCAGCAGTCAAACGGGCAGCAGGAGCACAGATACGCAGTATTTT.

V usage is TRBV7-9 and J usage is TRBJ1-1; D not resolved. CDR3 length equals 14 residues. V gave up 0 bases and J gave up 4 bases, with 9 bases separating them. Per the germline V gene, CDR1 is SEHNR and CDR2 is FQNEAQ (reference sequence). The CDR3 protein is CASSLATGGTEAFF. In DNA form, the CDR3 reads TGTGCCAGCAGCTTAGCTACGGGTGGCACTGAAGCTTTCTTT.

V and J are TRBV19 and TRBJ2-1; the match to TRBD2 covers 9 bases. CDR3 length: 16 amino acids. J gave up 2 bases and V 3 bases, and 5 bases lay outside the gene matches. CDR1 and CDR2 from the germline V gene are LNHDA and SQIVND (reference sequence). Written as DNA, the CDR3 is TGTGCCAGTAGTATTCTAGCGGGAAGTGCCTACAATGAGCAGTTCTTC. It yields the protein CASSILAGSAYNEQFF.

The chain links TRBV7-6 to TRBJ2-7; D may be TRBD1 (5 bases). V lost 1 base and J lost 0, with 13 bases in between. Per germline, CDR1 SGHVS and CDR2 FNYEAQ. The CDR3 has 16 amino acids. This CDR3 is CASSLGGEGLSYEQYF. In DNA, the CDR3 is TGTGCCAGCAGCTTAGGGGGCGAAGGGCTCTCCTACGAGCAGTACTTC.

As concerns this clone: Other DNA sequences from this sample encode an identical CDR3 as well. The chain uses TRBV27 and TRBJ2-3; D is uncertain. Germline CDR1 and CDR2: MNHEY and SMNVEV (reference sequence). Trimming removed 5 bases from V and 2 bases from J, with 2 bases in between. The CDR3 sequence is 11 residues long. For the CDR3, the DNA is TGTGCCAGCAGTCTCACAGATACGCAGTATTTT. Protein: CASSLTDTQYF.

CDR3 region: CASSSPIRGGDNEQFF. The CDR3 DNA reads as TGTGCCAGTAGTAGCCCTATCCGAGGGGGGGACAATGAGCAGTTCTTC. The chain is built from TRBV19 and TRBJ2-1; TRBD2 might be the D (7 bases). Trimming removed 4 bases from V and 5 bases from J, with 18 bases in between. The CDR3 consists of 16 residues. Germline loops: CDR1 LNHDA, CDR2 SQIVND (reference sequence). Drawing the rest from reference TRBV19 and TRBJ2-1, the complete variable domain is DGGITQSPKYLFRKEGQNVTLSCEQNLNHDAMYWYRQDPGQGLRLIYYSQIVNDFQKGDIAEGYSVSREKKESFPLTVTSAQKNPTAFYLCASSSPIRGGDNEQFFGPGTRLTVL.

CDR3 nucleotide sequence: TGTGCCAGCAGCTTGGAGATAGCGGGAATCCACGAGCAGTACTTC. Amino acids: CASSLEIAGIHEQYF. The chain joins TRBV5-6 to TRBJ2-7; TRBD2 aligns across 8 bases. The CDR3 totals 15 residues. Germline CDR1 reads SGHDT; CDR2 reads YYEEEE. J gave up 5 bases and V 0 bases, and 7 bases lay outside the gene matches.

The V gene is TRBV9, the J gene TRBJ2-7; D is unclear. CDR1 and CDR2 from the germline V gene are SGDLS and YYNGEE. This CDR3 is 13 amino acids long. The germline V and J ends were trimmed by 4 bases and 3 bases, with 11 bases remaining between them. CDR3 loop: CASSKDLSYEQYF. The CDR3 DNA reads TGTGCCAGCAGCAAAGACCTTAGCTACGAGCAGTACTTC.

The rearrangement uses TRBV27 and TRBJ2-3; D call uncertain. The CDR3 is made up of 13 amino acids. The germline V gene has CDR1 MNHEY and CDR2 SMNVEV (reference sequence). V was clipped by 5 bases and J by 2 bases, with 8 bases between them. The CDR3 is CASSPVNTDTQYF. CDR3 sequence (DNA): TGTGCCAGCAGTCCCGTCAACACAGATACGCAGTATTTT.

This rearrangement joins TRBV28 to TRBJ2-2, with no clear D. Germline V gene sequence: CDR1 MDHEN, CDR2 SYDVKM. V shed 2 bases and J shed 6 bases, with 16 bases lying between them. This CDR3 contains 16 residues. The CDR3 here is CASSLASYSVAGELFF. The CDR3 DNA reads TGTGCCAGCAGTTTAGCTTCCTATTCGGTTGCCGGGGAGCTGTTTTTT. The whole variable domain, filled in from reference TRBV28 and TRBJ2-2, reads DVKVTQSSRYLVKRTGEKVFLECVQDMDHENMFWYRQDPGLGLRLIYFSYDVKMKEKGDIPEGYSVSREKKERFSLILESASTNQTSMYLCASSLASYSVAGELFFGEGSRLTVL.

This chain uses TRBV28 with TRBJ2-3, with 13 nucleotides matching TRBD2. Trimming at V came to 6 bases and at J to 6 bases, leaving 9 bases not matched to a gene. Germline values: CDR1 MDHEN, CDR2 SYDVKM. The CDR3 contains 16 residues. In DNA form, the CDR3 reads TGTGCCAGCAGCCAAGGACTAGCGGGAGTGGGGGATACGCAGTATTTT. It yields the protein CASSQGLAGVGDTQYF.

Only a few counts were recorded for this clone. This sequence joins TRBV19 and TRBJ1-1; D is unresolved. Deletions cut 3 bases from V and 0 bases from J, with 5 bases between. Germline V gene data show CDR1 as LNHDA and CDR2 as SQIVND (reference sequence). CDR3 size: 13 residues. The CDR3 region has the DNA TGTGCCAGTAGTATTTCATTGAACACTGAAGCTTTCTTT. Amino acids: CASSISLNTEAFF.

The rearrangement uses TRBV12-2 and TRBJ2-3; no DNA check was done on the table's D call, TRBD2. TRBV12-2 is a pseudogene. The CDR3 is 17 residues long. The CDR3 loop reads CASRLVSAGGPTDTQYF. The CDR3 DNA reads TGTGCAAGTCGCTTAGTATCTGCGGGAGGGCCCACAGATACGCAGTATTTT.

This clone was seen a single time. This sequence joins TRBV10-1 and TRBJ2-3; D is unresolved. Germline V gene sequence: CDR1 WNHNN, CDR2 SYGVQD (reference sequence). This CDR3 has 13 amino acids. V lost 2 bases and J 1 base, leaving 4 bases between the germline ends. Here the CDR3 reads CASSEGGTDTQYF. CDR3 DNA sequence: TGCGCCAGCAGTGAGGGTGGCACAGATACGCAGTATTTT.

V is TRBV5-5 and J is TRBJ1-1; D call uncertain. This CDR3 spans 14 amino acids. Per the germline V gene, CDR1 is SGHKS and CDR2 is YYEKEE (reference sequence). V dropped 1 base and J dropped 4 bases, with 11 bases sitting between them. CDR3 sequence reads: CASSLNDVGTEAFF. Written as DNA, the CDR3 is TGTGCCAGCAGCTTGAACGACGTGGGCACTGAAGCTTTCTTT. The complete variable domain, with remaining parts taken from reference TRBV5-5 and TRBJ1-1, reads DAGVTQSPTHLIKTRGQQVTLRCSPISGHKSVSWYQQVLGQGPQFIFQYYEKEERGRGNFPDRFSARQFPNYSSELNVNALLLGDSALYLCASSLNDVGTEAFFGQGTRLTVV.

This sequence joins TRBV7-3 and TRBJ2-2; 8 nucleotides line up with TRBD1. V lost 5 bases to trimming and J lost 7 bases; unmatched junction nucleotides: 12. The CDR3 spans 16 residues. The germline V gene has CDR1 SGHTA and CDR2 FQGTGA. DNA for the CDR3: TGTGCCAGCAGCCCCGTGACAGGGGTTCTTAACGGGGAGCTGTTTTTT. This translates into CASSPVTGVLNGELFF.

DNA for the CDR3: TGCGCCAGCAGCTTGCCGGGGGCCGCATCCGAGGAGACCCAGTACTTC. Amino acids: CASSLPGAASEETQYF. This chain links TRBV5-1 with TRBJ2-5; tentatively, D is TRBD1 or TRBD2 (6 bases each). Germline V lookup: CDR1 SGHRS, CDR2 YFSETQ. The CDR3 contains 16 residues. V was shortened by 1 base and J by 5 bases, with 18 bases between the two germline ends.

V gene TRBV10-3 combines with J gene TRBJ2-2; TRBD1 matches 7 bases. Germline V CDR1 and CDR2: ENHRY, SYGVKD. There are 17 residues in the CDR3. After removal of 0 bases from V and 2 bases from J, the junction contained 6 bases not matched to a gene. The CDR3 nucleotides read TGTGCCATCAGTGAGTCGACAGGGAGCAGAAACACCGGGGAGCTGTTTTTT. Its protein is CAISESTGSRNTGELFF.

This chain links TRBV5-4 with TRBJ2-3; unclear D gene. The CDR3 totals 15 residues. The ends were cut back, 0 bases at V and 2 bases at J, with 10 bases in the middle. Germline V CDR1 and CDR2: SGHNT, YYREEE (reference sequence). The CDR3 nucleotides are TGTGCCAGCAGCTTGGCTGGGGTTGTCACAGATACGCAGTATTTT. Translation: CASSLAGVVTDTQYF.

The V and J genes are TRBV27 and TRBJ1-2, with 7 bases identical to TRBD1. The CDR3 totals 13 residues. Germline CDR1 MNHEY, CDR2 SMNVEV (reference sequence). The V segment lost 2 bases and the J segment 7 bases; nucleotides outside the gene matches: 4. CDR3 sequence reads: CASSLTGEFGYTF. The DNA of the CDR3 is TGTGCCAGCAGTTTAACAGGGGAATTTGGCTACACCTTC.

The chain has TRBV9 and TRBJ2-1; TRBD2 matches 12 bases. Losses at the gene ends were 4 bases for V and 7 bases for J; bases not matched to a gene: 9. The CDR3 has 16 amino acids. Germline V gene data show CDR1 as SGDLS and CDR2 as YYNGEE. DNA for the CDR3: TGTGCCAGCAGCATCCCTAGCGGGAGGGACGCGAATGAGCAGTTCTTC. Protein sequence: CASSIPSGRDANEQFF.

The V and J genes are TRBV6-1 and TRBJ2-7; 12 nucleotides agree with TRBD1. V lost 6 bases and J lost 2; bases outside the gene matches: 5. The CDR3 extends over 15 amino acids. The V gene's germline CDR1 is MNHNS and CDR2 SASEGT. Written as DNA, the CDR3 is TGTGCCAGCAGGGCGGGACAGGGGGCCGCCTACGAGCAGTACTTC. Translating it yields CASRAGQGAAYEQYF.

This clone has just a few counts. The V gene is TRBV9, the J gene TRBJ1-1; no firm D call. CDR3 size: 12 residues. V was shortened by 6 bases and J by 1 base, with 7 bases between the two germline ends. The germline gives CDR1 SGDLS, CDR2 YYNGEE. CDR3: CASTGENTEAFF. CDR3 in DNA: TGTGCCAGCACTGGGGAGAACACTGAAGCTTTCTTT. Full variable domain (rest looked up from reference TRBV9 and TRBJ1-1): DSGVTQTPKHLITATGQRVTLRCSPRSGDLSVYWYQQSLDQGLQFLIQYYNGEERAKGNILERFSAQQFPDLHSELNLSSLELGDSALYFCASTGENTEAFFGQGTRLTVV.

The chain uses TRBV5-6 and TRBJ2-7; 8 nucleotides agree with TRBD1. The CDR3 runs to 16 residues. CDR1 is SGHDT, CDR2 YYEEEE, per germline. J was trimmed by 0 bases and V by 0 bases; bases with no gene match: 5. In DNA form, the CDR3 reads TGTGCCAGCAGCTTGGTGGGACAGGAAAGCTCCTACGAGCAGTACTTC. This translates into CASSLVGQESSYEQYF.

V and J are TRBV28 and TRBJ1-1; D remains ambiguous. The CDR3 contains 13 residues. V was pared by 5 bases and J by 1 base, with 8 bases between. Germline V gives CDR1 MDHEN, CDR2 SYDVKM. Here the CDR3 DNA reads TGTGCCAGCAGTCCTCACTGGAACACTGAAGCTTTCTTT. Its translation: CASSPHWNTEAFF.